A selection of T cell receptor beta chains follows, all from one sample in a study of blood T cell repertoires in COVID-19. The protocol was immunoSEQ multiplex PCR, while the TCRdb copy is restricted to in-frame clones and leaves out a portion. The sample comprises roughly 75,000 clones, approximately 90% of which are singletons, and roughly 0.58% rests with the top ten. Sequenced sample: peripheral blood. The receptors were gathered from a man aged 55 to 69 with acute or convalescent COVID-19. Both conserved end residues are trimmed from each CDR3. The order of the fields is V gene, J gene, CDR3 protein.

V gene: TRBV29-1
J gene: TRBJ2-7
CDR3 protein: SVGGHGAYEQY

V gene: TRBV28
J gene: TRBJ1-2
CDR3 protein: ASSLGAGYGYT

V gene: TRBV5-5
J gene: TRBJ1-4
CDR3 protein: ASSPGAILGEKLF

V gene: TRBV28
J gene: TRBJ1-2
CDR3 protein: ASSLLGRIGYT

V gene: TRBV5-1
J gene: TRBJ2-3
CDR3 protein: ASSLALDTQY

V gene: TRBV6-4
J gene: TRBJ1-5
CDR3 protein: ASRRTGGDQPQH

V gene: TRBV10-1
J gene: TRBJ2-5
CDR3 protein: ASSPARGVTQY

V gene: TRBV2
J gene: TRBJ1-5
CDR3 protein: ASSEGGRRVDQPQH

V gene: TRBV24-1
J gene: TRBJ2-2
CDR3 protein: ATMNSGTGELF

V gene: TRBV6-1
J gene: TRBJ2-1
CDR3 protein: ASSDRIYNEQF

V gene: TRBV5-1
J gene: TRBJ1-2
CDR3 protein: ASSEPGVHGYT

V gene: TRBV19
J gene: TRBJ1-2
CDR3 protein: ASSILGTDYGYT

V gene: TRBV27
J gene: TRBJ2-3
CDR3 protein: ASSPPGSGGDTQY

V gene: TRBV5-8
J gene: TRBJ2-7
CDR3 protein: ASSSTPGEHGEQY

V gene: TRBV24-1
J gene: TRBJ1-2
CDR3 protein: ATSEEDNWYGYT

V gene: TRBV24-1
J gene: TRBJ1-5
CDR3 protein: ATSDSRLRAGSNQPQH

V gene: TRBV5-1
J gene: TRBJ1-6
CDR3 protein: ASSVGTELSPLH

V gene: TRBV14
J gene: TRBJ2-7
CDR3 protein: ASSRVGGEQY

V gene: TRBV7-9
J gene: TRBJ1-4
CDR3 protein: ASSFSKGQGEEKLF